Listed here are 5 T cell receptor beta chains from one sample, sequenced in a study of T-cell memory formation after mild COVID-19. A single record per CDR3 protein comes from TCRdb applying MiXCR to the 5' RACE reads. The sample holds fewer than 450,000 distinct CDR3 sequences, roughly 21% seen once. Sequenced sample: PBMCs or a T cell subset sorted from them (not recorded which). The receptors originated from an adult woman who had mild COVID-19 (a few samples of this study predate the infection). Cell type and time point are not known.

This clonotype has just a few counts. The J gene is TRBJ1-5, the V gene TRBV6-5; no firm D call. V was cut by 1 base and J by 0 bases, with 10 bases left in between. This CDR3 has 16 residues. Germline CDR1 and CDR2: MNHEY and SVGAGI. The CDR3 DNA follows: TGTGCCAGCAGTTACTACGGGATTGATAGCAATCAGCCCCAGCATTTT. It encodes CASSYYGIDSNQPQHF.

The chain links TRBV5-1 to TRBJ1-5; 7 nucleotides line up with TRBD1. V dropped 0 bases and J dropped 5; count of bases not matched to a gene: 5. Germline CDR1 SGHRS, CDR2 YFSETQ. This CDR3 has 15 amino acids. Here the CDR3 reads CASSLGQGFHQPQHF. CDR3 nucleotide sequence: TGCGCCAGCAGCTTGGGACAGGGCTTTCATCAGCCCCAGCATTTT. Together with reference TRBV5-1 and TRBJ1-5, the CDR3 gives the full variable domain: KAGVTQTPRYLIKTRGQQVTLSCSPISGHRSVSWYQQTPGQGLQFLFEYFSETQRNKGNFPGRFSGRQFSNSRSEMNVSTLELGDSALYLCASSLGQGFHQPQHFGDGTRLSIL.

This clonotype appeared a few times. The chain combines TRBV7-8 with TRBJ1-5; D unresolved. The germline gives CDR1 SGHVS, CDR2 FQNEAQ. Deletions cut 4 bases from V and 2 bases from J, with 15 bases between. The CDR3 contains 16 residues. The CDR3 DNA is TGTGCCAGCAGCTCCCACAGACGAGGTGGCAATCAGCCCCAGCATTTT. Translation: CASSSHRRGGNQPQHF.

This clonotype was counted once. The gene calls are TRBV3-1 and TRBJ2-3; 10 bases map to TRBD2. The germline CDR1 and CDR2 sequences are LGHDT and YNNKEL (reference sequence). V lost 0 bases and J lost 3; bases outside the gene matches: 6. The CDR3 is 17 amino acids. CDR3 sequence (DNA): TGTGCCAGCAGCCAAGAATCAGGGACTAGCGCAACAGATACGCAGTATTTT. It is translated as CASSQESGTSATDTQYF.

In its sample, this clonotype was seen a few times. The chain carries TRBV4-1 and TRBJ2-3; 9 bases line up with TRBD1. The CDR3 is 14 residues long. The germline V gene has CDR1 MGHRA and CDR2 YSYEKL. The J segment lost 4 bases and the V segment lost 6 bases, leaving 5 bases of the junction unmatched. DNA for the CDR3: TGCGCCAGCAGTACAGGGGGCTTCGCAGATACGCAGTATTTT. Encoded protein: CASSTGGFADTQYF.